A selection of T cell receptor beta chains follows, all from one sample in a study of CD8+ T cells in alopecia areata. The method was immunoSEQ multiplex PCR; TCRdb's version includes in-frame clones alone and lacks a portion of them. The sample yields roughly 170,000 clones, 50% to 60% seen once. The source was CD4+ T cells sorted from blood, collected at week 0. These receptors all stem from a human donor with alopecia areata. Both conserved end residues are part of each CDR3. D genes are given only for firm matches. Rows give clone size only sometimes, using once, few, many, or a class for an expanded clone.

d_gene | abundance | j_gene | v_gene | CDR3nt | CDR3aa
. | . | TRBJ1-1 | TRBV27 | TGTGCCAGCAGTTTACAGGCGTCAGTCACTGAAGCTTTCTTT | CASSLQASVTEAFF
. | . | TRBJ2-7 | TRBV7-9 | TGTGCCAGCAGCTTTACGGGGGATACTGGATACGAGCAGTACTTC | CASSFTGDTGYEQYF
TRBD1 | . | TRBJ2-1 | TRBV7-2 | TGTGCCAGCAGCTTAGTGGGCGGTCAGGGGGCTAGTGAGCAGTTCTTC | CASSLVGGQGASEQFF
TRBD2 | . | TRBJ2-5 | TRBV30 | TGTGCCTGGAGCGCCTACCGGGGACTAGCGGGGGGCCTCCAAGAGACCCAGTACTTC | CAWSAYRGLAGGLQETQYF
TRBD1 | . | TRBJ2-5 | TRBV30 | TGTGCCTGGAGTGTGGGACAGCAAGAGACCCAGTACTTC | CAWSVGQQETQYF
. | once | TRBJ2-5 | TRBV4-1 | TGCGCCAGCAGCCCGATGGGCCAAGAGACCCAGTACTTC | CASSPMGQETQYF
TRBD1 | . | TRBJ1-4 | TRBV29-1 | TGCAGCGCCCAACAGGGGAGGACTGAAAAACTGTTTTTT | CSAQQGRTEKLFF
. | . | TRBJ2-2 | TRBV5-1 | TGCGCCAGCAGCTTGATGGGGGGACAGAACACCGGGGAGCTGTTTTTT | CASSLMGGQNTGELFF
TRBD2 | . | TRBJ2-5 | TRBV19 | TGTGCCAGTAGTATGGCTAGCGGGGAAGAGACCCAGTACTTC | CASSMASGEETQYF
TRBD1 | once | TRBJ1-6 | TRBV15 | TGTGCCACCAGCAGAGGATGGGGGGACAGGGTATCACCCCTCCACTTT | CATSRGWGDRVSPLHF
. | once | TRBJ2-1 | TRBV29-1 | TGCAGCGTTGTGGCAGGGGAGGCCTACAATGAGCAGTTCTTC | CSVVAGEAYNEQFF
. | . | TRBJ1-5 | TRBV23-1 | TGCGCCAGCAGGGGGCCAAGTGTAAGGCAGCCCCAGCATTTT | CASRGPSVRQPQHF
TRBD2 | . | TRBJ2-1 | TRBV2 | TGTGCCAGCAGTAGAGGACTAGGAGGCTTAGGGGAGCAGTTCTTC | CASSRGLGGLGEQFF
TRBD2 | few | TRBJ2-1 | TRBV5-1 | TGCGCCAGCAGCTTGGTTAGCGGGGTTAACAATGAGCAGTTCTTC | CASSLVSGVNNEQFF
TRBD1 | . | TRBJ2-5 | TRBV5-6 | TGTGCCAGCAGCTCCCGGGACAGGGGGCAAGAGACCCAGTACTTC | CASSSRDRGQETQYF
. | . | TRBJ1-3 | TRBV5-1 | TGCGCCAGCAGCCCGTCGGGCGGAAACACCATATATTTT | CASSPSGGNTIYF
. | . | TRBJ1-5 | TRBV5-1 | TGCGCCAGCAGTCAGGACGGGAATCAGCCCCAGCATTTT | CASSQDGNQPQHF
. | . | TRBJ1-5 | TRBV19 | TGTGCCAGTAGTCCGGGGGTGGGACGGGGCAATCAGCCCCAGCATTTT | CASSPGVGRGNQPQHF
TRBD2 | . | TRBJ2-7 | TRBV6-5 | TGTGCCCGACTTCGAGGGAGGGATCCCTACGAGCAGTACTTC | CARLRGRDPYEQYF
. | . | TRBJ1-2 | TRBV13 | TGTGCCAGCAGCGGGCCGGAGGGTAACTATGGCTACACCTTC | CASSGPEGNYGYTF
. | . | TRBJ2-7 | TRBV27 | TGTGCCAGCAGTTTAACTCGCGGGGAGTCCTACGAGCAGTACTTC | CASSLTRGESYEQYF
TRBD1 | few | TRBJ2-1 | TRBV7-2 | TGTGCCAGCAGCTTAGTTGGACAGGGGATCCATGAGCAGTTCTTC | CASSLVGQGIHEQFF
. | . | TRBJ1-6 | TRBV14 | TGTGCCAGCAGCCAGATTGGTTCACCCCTCCACTTT | CASSQIGSPLHF
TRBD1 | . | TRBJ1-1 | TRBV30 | TGTGCCTGGGCGGGGACAGCCGCGGGAACCTACACTGAAGCTTTCTTT | CAWAGTAAGTYTEAFF
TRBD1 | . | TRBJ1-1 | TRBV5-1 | TGCGCCAGCAGCTTGGAGACAGGGAGTATCTCTGAAGCTTTCTTT | CASSLETGSISEAFF
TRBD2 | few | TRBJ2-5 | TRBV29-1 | TGCAGCGCCCCGGGGGGAGGAACACAAGAGACCCAGTACTTC | CSAPGGGTQETQYF
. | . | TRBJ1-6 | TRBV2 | TGTGCCAGCACACCAGACACCTATAATTCACCCCTCCACTTT | CASTPDTYNSPLHF
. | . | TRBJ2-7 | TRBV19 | TGTGCCAGTGTGGGTACCCTGACGACGTACGAGCAGTACTTC | CASVGTLTTYEQYF
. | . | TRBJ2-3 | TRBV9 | TGTGCCAGCAGGGACGGGGGGCCCACAGATACGCAGTATTTT | CASRDGGPTDTQYF
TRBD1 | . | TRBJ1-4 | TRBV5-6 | TGTGCCAGCAGGGGACAGCTTAATGAAAAACTGTTTTTT | CASRGQLNEKLFF
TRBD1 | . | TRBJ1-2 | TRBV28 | TGTGCCAGCAGTTTGGAGGGACAGGGATATGGCTACACCTTC | CASSLEGQGYGYTF
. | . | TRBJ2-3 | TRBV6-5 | TGTGCCAGCAGTGAAAGCTTGGCCACAGATACGCAGTATTTT | CASSESLATDTQYF
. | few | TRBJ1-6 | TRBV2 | TGTGCCAGCAGTGACGAGCAGGTGCAAAATTCACCCCTCCACTTT | CASSDEQVQNSPLHF
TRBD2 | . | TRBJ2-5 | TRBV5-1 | TGCGCCAGCAGCTTGGCGTCCTCCGGGACTAGCGGACAAGAGACCCAGTACTTC | CASSLASSGTSGQETQYF
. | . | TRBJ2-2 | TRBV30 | TGTGCCTGGAAGGGGACACTGAACACCGGGGAGCTGTTTTTT | CAWKGTLNTGELFF
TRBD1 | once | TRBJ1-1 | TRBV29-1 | TGCAGCGTAATCGACAGGGGGGTCACTGAAGCTTTCTTT | CSVIDRGVTEAFF
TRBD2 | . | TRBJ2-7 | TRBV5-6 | TGTGCCAGCAGCTGGTTAGCGGGGTCGACCTACGAGCAGTACTTC | CASSWLAGSTYEQYF
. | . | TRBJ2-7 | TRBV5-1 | TGCGCCAGCAGCTTGGTGGGAACTGCCGTATCCTACGAGCAGTACTTC | CASSLVGTAVSYEQYF
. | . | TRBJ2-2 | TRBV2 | TGTGCCAGCAGTGCAGAACTGGGAGGGGAGCTGTTTTTT | CASSAELGGELFF
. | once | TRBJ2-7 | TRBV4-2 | TGTGCCAGCAGCCAAGATGGGAGCCCGAGATACGAGCAGTACTTC | CASSQDGSPRYEQYF